This T cell receptor beta chain was identified during a study of OX40 agonist ivuxolimab in advanced cancers. Study-wide context: The patients' treatment was ivuxolimab, an agonistic anti-OX40 (CD134) antibody. Melanoma, hepatocellular carcinoma, head and neck or renal cell cancer occurred in dose-escalation patients.

To note about this clone: Its matching antigen is unknown.

The study's findings and limits: Partial responders receiving 0.1-3.0 mg/kg showed among the lowest clonal expansion. CD4+ and CD8+ blood T cells expanded clonally by week 6 at 0.1 to 3.0 mg/kg.

Using immunoSEQ multiplex PCR, the repertoire was profiled, and TCRdb retains in-frame clones only, with some absent. The sample records about 77,000 clones, around 82% being singletons. Specimen: CD4+ or CD8+ T cells sorted from blood, collected in a trial of the OX40 agonist ivuxolimab. The origin of this receptor is an adult with an advanced solid tumor such as melanoma, head and neck, liver or kidney cancer.

The CDR3 reads CASSSDGFTYEQYF. The DNA of the CDR3 is TGTGCCAGCAGTTCCGACGGGTTCACCTACGAGCAGTACTTC. The chain carries TRBV6-9 and TRBJ2-7; D remains ambiguous. Germline CDR1 is MNHGY and CDR2 is SVAAGI. V lost 4 bases to trimming and J lost 2 bases, with 12 bases between them. The CDR3 extends over 14 amino acids.